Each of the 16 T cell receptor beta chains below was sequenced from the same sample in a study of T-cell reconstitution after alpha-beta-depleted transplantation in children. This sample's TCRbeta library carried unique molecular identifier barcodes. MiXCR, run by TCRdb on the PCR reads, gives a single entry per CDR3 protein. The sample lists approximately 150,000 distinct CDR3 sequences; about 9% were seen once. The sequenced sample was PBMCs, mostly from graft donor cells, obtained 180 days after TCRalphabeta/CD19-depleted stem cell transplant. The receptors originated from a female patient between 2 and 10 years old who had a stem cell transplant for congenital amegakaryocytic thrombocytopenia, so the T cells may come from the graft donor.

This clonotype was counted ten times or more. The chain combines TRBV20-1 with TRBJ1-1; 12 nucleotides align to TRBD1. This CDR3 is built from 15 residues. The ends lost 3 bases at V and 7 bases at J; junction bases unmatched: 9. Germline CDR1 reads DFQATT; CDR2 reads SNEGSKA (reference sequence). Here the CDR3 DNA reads TGCAGTGCTAGGCGCCCCGGGACAGGGGGCGGTGAAGCTTTCTTT. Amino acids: CSARRPGTGGGEAFF.

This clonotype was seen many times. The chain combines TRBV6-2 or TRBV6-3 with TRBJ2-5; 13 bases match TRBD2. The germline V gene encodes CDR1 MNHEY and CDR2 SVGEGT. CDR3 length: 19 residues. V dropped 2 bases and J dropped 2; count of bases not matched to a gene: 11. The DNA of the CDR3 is TGTGCCAGCAGTTACCCAAGGACCGGGACTAGCGGGAAACAAGAGACCCAGTACTTC. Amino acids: CASSYPRTGTSGKQETQYF.

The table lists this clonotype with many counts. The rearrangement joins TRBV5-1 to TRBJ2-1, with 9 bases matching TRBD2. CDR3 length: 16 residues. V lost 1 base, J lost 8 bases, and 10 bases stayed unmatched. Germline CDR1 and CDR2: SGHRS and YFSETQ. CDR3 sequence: CASSLWGAGGFDEQFF. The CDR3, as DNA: TGCGCCAGCAGCTTGTGGGGAGCGGGAGGTTTCGATGAGCAGTTCTTC. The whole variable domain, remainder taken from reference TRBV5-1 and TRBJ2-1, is KAGVTQTPRYLIKTRGQQVTLSCSPISGHRSVSWYQQTPGQGLQFLFEYFSETQRNKGNFPGRFSGRQFSNSRSEMNVSTLELGDSALYLCASSLWGAGGFDEQFFGPGTRLTVL.

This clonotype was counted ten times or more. CDR3 sequence (DNA): TGTGCCAGCAAGGGGGGCCTAGCTTTCGATACGCAGTATTTT. Protein: CASKGGLAFDTQYF. The chain carries TRBV25-1 and TRBJ2-3; tentatively, D is TRBD1 or TRBD2 (6 bases each). CDR1 and CDR2 from the germline V gene are MGHDK and SYGVNS. V was cut by 7 bases and J by 6 bases, with 17 bases left in between. The CDR3 is made up of 14 amino acids.

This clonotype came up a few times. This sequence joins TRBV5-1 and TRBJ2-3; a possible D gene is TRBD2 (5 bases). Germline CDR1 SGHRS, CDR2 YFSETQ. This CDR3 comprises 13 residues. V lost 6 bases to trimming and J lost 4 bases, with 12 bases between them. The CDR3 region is CASTEEVADTQYF. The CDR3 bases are TGCGCCAGCACGGAGGAGGTCGCAGATACGCAGTATTTT.

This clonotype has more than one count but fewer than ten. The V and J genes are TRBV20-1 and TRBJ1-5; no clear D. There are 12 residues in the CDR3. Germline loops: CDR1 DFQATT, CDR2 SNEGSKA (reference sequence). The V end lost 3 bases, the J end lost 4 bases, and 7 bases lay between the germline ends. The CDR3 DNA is TGCAGTGCTAGCCCAGGTAATCAGCCCCAGCATTTT. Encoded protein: CSASPGNQPQHF.

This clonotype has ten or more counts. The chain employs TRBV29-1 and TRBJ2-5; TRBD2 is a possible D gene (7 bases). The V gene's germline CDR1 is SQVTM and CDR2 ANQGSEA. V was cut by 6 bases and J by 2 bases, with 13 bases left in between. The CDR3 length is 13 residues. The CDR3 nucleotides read TGCAGCGTGGCGGGGGCCCCGCAAGAGACCCAGTACTTC. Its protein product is CSVAGAPQETQYF. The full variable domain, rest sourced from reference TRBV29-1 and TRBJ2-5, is SAVISQKPSRDICQRGTSLTIQCQVDSQVTMMFWYRQQPGQSLTLIATANQGSEATYESGFVIDKFPISRPNLTFSTLTVSNMSPEDSSIYLCSVAGAPQETQYFGPGTRLLVL.

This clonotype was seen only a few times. The CDR3 protein is CSAYLLGLAGESSYNEQFF. The CDR3 coding sequence is TGCAGTGCCTACCTACTTGGACTAGCGGGAGAGAGCTCCTACAATGAGCAGTTCTTC. This chain connects TRBV20-1 to TRBJ2-1; 13 positions match TRBD2. Germline assignment: CDR1 DFQATT and CDR2 SNEGSKA (reference sequence). Trimming cost V 6 bases and J 0 bases; bases outside gene matches: 14. CDR3 size: 19 residues.

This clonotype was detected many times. CDR3 coding DNA: TGTGCCAGCAGCCACCCCGGGACAGGGGGTCGGGAGCAGTTCTTC. Amino acid sequence: CASSHPGTGGREQFF. The chain recombines TRBV4-2 with TRBJ2-1; 11 bases match TRBD1. This CDR3 is 15 amino acids long. The germline V gene has CDR1 LGHNA and CDR2 YNFKEQ. The J segment lost 10 bases and the V segment lost 3 bases, leaving 8 bases of the junction unmatched.

CDR3 protein: CASSPGGNSGNTIYF. The CDR3 DNA reads TGTGCCAGCAGCCCAGGGGGCAACTCTGGAAACACCATATATTTT. The J gene is TRBJ1-3, the V gene TRBV7-2; 8 positions agree with TRBD1. The V gene end was trimmed by 5 bases and the J gene end by 0 bases; junction bases not matched to a gene: 3. The CDR3 sequence is 15 residues long. Germline V gene data show CDR1 as SGHTA and CDR2 as FQGNSA.

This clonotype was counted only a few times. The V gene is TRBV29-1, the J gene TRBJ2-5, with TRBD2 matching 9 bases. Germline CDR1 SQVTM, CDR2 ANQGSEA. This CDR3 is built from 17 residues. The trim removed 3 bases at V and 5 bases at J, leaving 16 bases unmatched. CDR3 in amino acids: CSVDRPSRGRAVETQYF. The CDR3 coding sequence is TGCAGCGTTGACCGACCATCCCGCGGGAGGGCAGTGGAGACCCAGTACTTC.

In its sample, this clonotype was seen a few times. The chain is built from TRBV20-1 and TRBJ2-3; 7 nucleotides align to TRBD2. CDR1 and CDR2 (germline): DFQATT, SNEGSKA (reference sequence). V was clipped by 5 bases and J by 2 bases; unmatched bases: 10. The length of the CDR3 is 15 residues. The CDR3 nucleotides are TGCAGTGCTCTACTAGCGAGGAGGTACACAGATACGCAGTATTTT. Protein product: CSALLARRYTDTQYF.

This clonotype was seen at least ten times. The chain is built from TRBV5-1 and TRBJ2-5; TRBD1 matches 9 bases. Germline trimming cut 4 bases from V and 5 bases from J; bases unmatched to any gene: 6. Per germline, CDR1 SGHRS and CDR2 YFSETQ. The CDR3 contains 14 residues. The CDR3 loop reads CASSGRDRAETQYF. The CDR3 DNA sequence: TGCGCCAGCAGCGGACGGGACAGGGCTGAGACCCAGTACTTC. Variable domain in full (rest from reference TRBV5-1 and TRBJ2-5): KAGVTQTPRYLIKTRGQQVTLSCSPISGHRSVSWYQQTPGQGLQFLFEYFSETQRNKGNFPGRFSGRQFSNSRSEMNVSTLELGDSALYLCASSGRDRAETQYFGPGTRLLVL.

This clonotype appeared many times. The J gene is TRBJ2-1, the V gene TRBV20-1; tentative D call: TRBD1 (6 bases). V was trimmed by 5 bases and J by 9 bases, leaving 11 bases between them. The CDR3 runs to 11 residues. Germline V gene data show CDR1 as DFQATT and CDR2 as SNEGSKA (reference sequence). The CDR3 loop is CSADQGPEQFF. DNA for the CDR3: TGCAGTGCTGATCAGGGGCCTGAGCAGTTCTTC.

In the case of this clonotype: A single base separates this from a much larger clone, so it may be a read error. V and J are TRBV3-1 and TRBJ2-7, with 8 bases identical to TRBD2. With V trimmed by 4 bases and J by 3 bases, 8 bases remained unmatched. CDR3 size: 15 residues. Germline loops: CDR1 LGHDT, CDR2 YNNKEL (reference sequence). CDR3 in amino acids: CASSPVLAEIYEQYF. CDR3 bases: TGTGCCAGCAGCCCGGTACTAGCGGAGATCTACGAGCAGTACTTC.

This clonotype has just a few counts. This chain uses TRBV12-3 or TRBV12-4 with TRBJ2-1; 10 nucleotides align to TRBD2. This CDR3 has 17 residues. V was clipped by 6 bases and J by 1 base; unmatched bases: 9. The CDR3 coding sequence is TGTGCCAGCAGCATGCTAGCGGGAGTCGGATCCTACAATGAGCAGTTCTTC. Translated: CASSMLAGVGSYNEQFF.